This T cell receptor beta chain was captured by sequencing in a study of T cell responses to AZD1222 COVID-19 vaccine. Study-level results: Across spike, vaccine-associated CD4 TCRs were found, dominant at 160-218 and 743-854. There were repertoire samples only from the period after the peak T cell response. There were mostly white British donors and more females than males, and clonal diversity was possibly underestimated.

Data came from immunoSEQ multiplex PCR; TCRdb stores just in-frame clones and leaves some out. Of around 91,000 clones listed, roughly 90% are singletons. Concerning this clone: What it binds is unknown.

Trimming left V 4 bases short and J 3 bases short, with 21 bases between. Germline V gene lookup returns CDR1 MNHNS and CDR2 SASEGT. The CDR3 has 18 amino acids. Sequencing used peripheral blood, obtained on day 0 of AZD1222 vaccination. This chain uses TRBV6-1 with TRBJ2-2; D is uncertain. This TCR was sampled from an adult in good health. The CDR3 bases are TGTGCCAGCAGTGGTCAGGTTTATGACGCCCGGGACACCGGGGAGCTGTTTTTT. Translating it yields CASSGQVYDARDTGELFF.